A selection of T cell receptor beta chains follows, all from one sample in a study of response to subunit inactivated influenza vaccine. Each CDR3 protein is one row after TCRdb ran MiXCR on the RT-PCR reads. The table shows about 620,000 distinct CDR3 sequences, with roughly 10% occurring only once. The source was PBMCs from blood, collected on the day of vaccination. These receptors were collected from a man aged 45-60 years who received an inactivated influenza vaccine. CDR3s include the opening cysteine and the closing phenylalanine or tryptophan. The D gene is left open where the match is weak. Not all rows give a size; the values are once, few, many and, for expanded clones, a class.

d_gene	v_gene	j_gene	abundance	CDR3nt	CDR3aa
.	TRBV7-6	TRBJ2-1	many	TGTGCCAGCAGCTTAGTCTACAATGAGCAGTTCTTC	CASSLVYNEQFF
.	TRBV4-1	TRBJ2-7	once	TGCGCCAGCAGCCAAGAGGGATCAGGGGCCGGGAGGGAGCAGTACTTC	CASSQEGSGAGREQYF
.	TRBV20-1	TRBJ2-7	.	TGCAGTGCTAGAGATCTGAGGGCCACCTACGAGCAGTACTTC	CSARDLRATYEQYF
.	TRBV7-2	TRBJ1-2	few	TGTGCCAGCAACCCCCGGAGCTATGGCTACACCTTC	CASNPRSYGYTF
.	TRBV2	TRBJ2-7	.	TGTGCCAGCAGTGAAGAGGTCCGCGCAATAGAGCAGTACTTC	CASSEEVRAIEQYF
TRBD1	TRBV4-2	TRBJ2-2	.	TGTGCCAGCAGCCAGACCCGACAGGGGGCACGGACCGGGGAGCTGTTTTTT	CASSQTRQGARTGELFF
.	TRBV11-2	TRBJ1-2	.	TGTGCCAGCAGCTTAGGTAGTTCGGGGGCTTTAGGCTACACCTTC	CASSLGSSGALGYTF
TRBD1	TRBV12-3/TRBV12-4	TRBJ2-7	.	TGTGCCAGCAGTTTGGACAGGGGCATGGAGCAGTACTTC	CASSLDRGMEQYF
.	TRBV11-1	TRBJ2-1	few	TGTGCCAGCAGCTTAGAGGGGTCGGACAGATGGTCGAACAATGAGCAGTTCTTC	CASSLEGSDRWSNNEQFF
.	TRBV15	TRBJ2-7	few	TGTGCCACCAGCAGAGATATAGAGGTCCGGAACGAGCAGTACTTC	CATSRDIEVRNEQYF
TRBD1	TRBV6-1	TRBJ2-7	many	TGTGCCAGCACGACAGGGATCTCCCACGAGCAGTACTTC	CASTTGISHEQYF
.	TRBV5-1	TRBJ2-3	few	TGCGCCAGCAGCGCCTCAGGGCTTGGCACAGATACGCAGTATTTT	CASSASGLGTDTQYF
TRBD1	TRBV27	TRBJ1-5	.	TGTGCCAGCAGTGCGGGACAGGGGGCATATAGCAATCAGCCCCAGCATTTT	CASSAGQGAYSNQPQHF
.	TRBV7-6	TRBJ2-2	.	TGTGCCAGCAGCCGTCCTTGGGGGTTGAACACCGGGGAGCTGTTTTTT	CASSRPWGLNTGELFF
TRBD2	TRBV28	TRBJ2-7	.	TGTGCCAGCAGAAGAGCGGGACCCCCCTACGAGCAGTACTTC	CASRRAGPPYEQYF
TRBD1	TRBV12-3/TRBV12-4	TRBJ1-1	few	TGTGCCAGCAGTCTGAACAGGGGGCGCGGGCACACTGAAGCTTTCTTT	CASSLNRGRGHTEAFF
TRBD1	TRBV6-2/TRBV6-3	TRBJ1-5	.	TGTGCCAGCAGTTACGGGACAGGGGTCGGCCAGCCCCAGCATTTT	CASSYGTGVGQPQHF
TRBD1	TRBV10-3	TRBJ2-7	few	TGTGCCATCACCCCGACAGGGTCAAGCTACGAGCAGTACTTC	CAITPTGSSYEQYF
.	TRBV5-1	TRBJ2-7	few	TGCGCCAGCAGCTTGGAGCTGAACGAGCAGTACTTC	CASSLELNEQYF
.	TRBV20-1	TRBJ2-2	few	TGCAGTGCTAGAGATCGGGGGCAGAGTCGGAACACCGGGGAGCTGTTTTTT	CSARDRGQSRNTGELFF